This TCR beta chain was retrieved from a study of T cells in tuberculosis. Generated by immunoSEQ multiplex PCR, the TCRdb table keeps only in-frame clones and is missing some. The sample carries tens of thousands of clones, approximately 94% recorded once. With V trimmed by 2 bases and J by 4 bases, 9 bases remained unmatched. Germline lookup yields CDR1 SGHDN and CDR2 FVKESK. The CDR3 spans 16 residues. As to time point: new active TB diagnosis, blood taken before or within 7 days of starting treatment. The clonotype was recovered from an adult with tuberculosis. The source material was PBMCs, sampled at tuberculosis diagnosis. This chain connects TRBV14 to TRBJ1-2; 8 nucleotides align to TRBD1. In nucleotides, the CDR3 is TGTGCCAGCAGCCAATCTTTGGTACAGGGGGTCTATGGCTACACCTTC. Protein product: CASSQSLVQGVYGYTF.